Included here is one T cell receptor (beta chain) sequence, with context. The CDR3 is 16 residues long. This specimen comes from a study of blood T cell repertoires in COVID-19. Across the whole study: Acute and convalescent COVID-19 specimens originated in the United States, Italy and Spain. In each case, the material was cDNA or gDNA derived from T cells, B-cell-depleted T cells, or PBMCs.

Original processing notes: The assay estimated nucleated cells by amplifying reference gene primers. Method: immunoSEQ multiplex PCR; TCRdb's copy keeps in-frame clones and lacks some. V, J and clone size are taken as reported in that table, and D and trimming were inferred from the DNA itself. The data contain fewer than 400,000 clones, approximately 81% of them singletons. The sequence derives from a woman aged 18-29 years with acute or convalescent COVID-19. The sample taken for sequencing was peripheral blood. V is TRBV21-1 and J is TRBJ1-5; the D segment call TRBD1 is taken from the table without a DNA check. TRBV21-1 is a recognized pseudogene. The chain's CDR3 is CASSKVGTGGDQPQHF. Written as DNA, the CDR3 is TGTGCCAGCAGCAAAGTTGGGACAGGGGGGGATCAGCCCCAGCATTTT.